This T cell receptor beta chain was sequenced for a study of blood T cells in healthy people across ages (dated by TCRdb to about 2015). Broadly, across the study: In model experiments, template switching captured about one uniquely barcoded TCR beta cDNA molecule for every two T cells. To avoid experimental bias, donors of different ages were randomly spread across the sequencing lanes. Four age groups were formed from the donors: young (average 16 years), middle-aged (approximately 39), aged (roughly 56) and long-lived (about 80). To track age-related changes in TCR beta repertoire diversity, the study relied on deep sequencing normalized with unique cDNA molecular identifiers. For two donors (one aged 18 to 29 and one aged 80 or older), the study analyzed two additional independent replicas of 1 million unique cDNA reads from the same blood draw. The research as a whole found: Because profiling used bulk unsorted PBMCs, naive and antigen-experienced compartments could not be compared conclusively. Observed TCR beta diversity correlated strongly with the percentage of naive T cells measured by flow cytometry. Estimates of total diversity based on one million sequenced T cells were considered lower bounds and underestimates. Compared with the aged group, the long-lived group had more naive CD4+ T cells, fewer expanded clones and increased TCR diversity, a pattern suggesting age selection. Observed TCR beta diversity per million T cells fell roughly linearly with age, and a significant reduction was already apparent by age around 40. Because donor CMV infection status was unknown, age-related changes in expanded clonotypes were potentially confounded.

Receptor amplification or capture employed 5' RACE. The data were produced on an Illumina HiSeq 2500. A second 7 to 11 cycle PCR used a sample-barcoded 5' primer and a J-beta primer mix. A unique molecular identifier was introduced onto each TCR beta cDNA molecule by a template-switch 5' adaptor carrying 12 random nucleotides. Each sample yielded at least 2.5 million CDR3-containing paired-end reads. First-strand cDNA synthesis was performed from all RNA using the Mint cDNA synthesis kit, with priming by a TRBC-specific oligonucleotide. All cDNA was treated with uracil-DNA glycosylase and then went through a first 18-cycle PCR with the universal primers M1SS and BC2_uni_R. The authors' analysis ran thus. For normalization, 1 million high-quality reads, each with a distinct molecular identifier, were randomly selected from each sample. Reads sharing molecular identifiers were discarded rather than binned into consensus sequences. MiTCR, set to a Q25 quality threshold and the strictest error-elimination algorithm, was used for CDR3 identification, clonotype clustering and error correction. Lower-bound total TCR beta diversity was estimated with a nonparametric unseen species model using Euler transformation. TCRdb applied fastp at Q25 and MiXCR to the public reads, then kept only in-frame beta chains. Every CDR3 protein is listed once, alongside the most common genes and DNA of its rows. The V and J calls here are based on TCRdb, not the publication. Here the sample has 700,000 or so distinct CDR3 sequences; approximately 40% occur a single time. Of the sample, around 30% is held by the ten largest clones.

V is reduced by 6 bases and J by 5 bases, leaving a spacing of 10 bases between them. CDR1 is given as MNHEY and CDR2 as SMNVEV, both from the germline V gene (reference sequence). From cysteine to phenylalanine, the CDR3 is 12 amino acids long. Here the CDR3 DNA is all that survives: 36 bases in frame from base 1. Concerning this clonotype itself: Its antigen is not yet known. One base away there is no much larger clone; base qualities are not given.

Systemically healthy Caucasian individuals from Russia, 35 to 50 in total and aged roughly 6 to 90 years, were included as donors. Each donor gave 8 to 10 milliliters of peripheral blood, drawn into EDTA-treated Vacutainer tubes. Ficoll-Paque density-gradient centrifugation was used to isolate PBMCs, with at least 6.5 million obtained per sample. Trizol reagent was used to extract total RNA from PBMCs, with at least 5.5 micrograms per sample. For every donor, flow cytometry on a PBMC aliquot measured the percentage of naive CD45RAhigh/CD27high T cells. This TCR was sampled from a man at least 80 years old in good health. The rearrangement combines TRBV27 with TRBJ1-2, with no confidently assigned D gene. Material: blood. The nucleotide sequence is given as TGTGCCAGCAGCCAGTCCGGGTATGGCTACACCTTC. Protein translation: CASSQSGYGYTF.